One sample yielded the 9 T cell receptor beta chains listed below, sequenced in a study of cytomegalovirus exposure and HLA in healthy donors. The PCR ran on 60 Vbeta and 13 Jbeta primers. The repertoire was sequenced with immunoSEQ multiplex PCR; TCRdb's copy has only in-frame clones and lacks some. The sample includes under 200,000 clones, 65% to 85% of them seen just once. The sample taken for sequencing was PBMCs. Receptors were obtained from a man in his 60s in good health and CMV-seronegative.

The V and J genes are TRBV5-4 and TRBJ1-1; 8 nucleotides agree with TRBD1. Trimming took 0 bases from V and 0 from J; bases not matched to a gene: 4. This CDR3 has 16 residues. CDR1 is SGHNT, CDR2 YYREEE, per germline (reference sequence). The chain's CDR3 is CASSLAGGRMNTEAFF. The CDR3 DNA sequence: TGTGCCAGCAGCTTGGCAGGGGGCCGCATGAACACTGAAGCTTTCTTT.

This clone was counted between two and nine times. The rearrangement uses TRBV19 and TRBJ2-2; D is uncertain. The CDR3 is 16 amino acids. The V gene lost 7 bases and the J gene lost 2 bases, with 17 bases spanning the gap. Germline CDR1 and CDR2: LNHDA and SQIVND (reference sequence). CDR3 DNA sequence: TGTGCCAGTACCATCCTGGGCGAACCCAACACCGGGGAGCTGTTTTTT. As protein: CASTILGEPNTGELFF.

The chain is built from TRBV19 and TRBJ2-7, with 7 nucleotides matching TRBD1. The CDR3 has 15 residues. Germline CDR1 LNHDA, CDR2 SQIVND (reference sequence). J was trimmed by 1 base and V by 3 bases; bases with no gene match: 6. The CDR3 region has the DNA TGTGCCAGTAGTATCGACAGGGAGTCATCCTACGAGCAGTACTTC. This gives the protein CASSIDRESSYEQYF.

The rearrangement joins TRBV6-5 to TRBJ2-7, with 8 nucleotides matching TRBD1. J gave up 5 bases and V 7 bases, and 10 bases lay outside the gene matches. The CDR3 is 14 residues long. The germline V gene has CDR1 MNHEY and CDR2 SVGAGI. The CDR3 bases are TGTGCCAGCACTCCCCAGGACAGGGTCCACGAGCAGTACTTC. This translates into CASTPQDRVHEQYF.

As concerns this clone: The junction departs from germline at one end; a sequencing error may be responsible. The chain couples TRBV7-9 to TRBJ1-3; tentative D call: TRBD1 (6 bases). Germline V gives CDR1 SEHNR, CDR2 FQNEAQ (reference sequence). The CDR3 consists of 14 residues. CDR3 loop: CSSRQTGSGNTIYF. CDR3 nucleotides: TGTTCCAGCAGACAGACAGGTTCGGGAAACACCATATATTTT.

A note on this clone: The sample contains more than one DNA sequence encoding this CDR3. This rearrangement joins TRBV7-2 to TRBJ2-5, with 7 bases identical to TRBD1. The CDR3 extends over 14 amino acids. V trimming: 1 base; J trimming: 1 base; junction bases outside the gene matches: 0. Germline CDR1 is SGHTA and CDR2 is FQGNSA. The CDR3 DNA follows: TGTGCCAGCAGCTTAGACAGGGGCCAAGAGACCCAGTACTTC. As protein: CASSLDRGQETQYF.

V and J are TRBV28 and TRBJ2-1; 7 nucleotides align to TRBD2. The germline gives CDR1 MDHEN, CDR2 SYDVKM. The CDR3 runs to 15 residues. The V segment lost 5 bases and the J segment 2 bases; nucleotides outside the gene matches: 6. The CDR3 nucleotides are TGTGCCAGCAGTGCTTGGACTAGGGCCTACAATGAGCAGTTCTTC. Amino acid sequence: CASSAWTRAYNEQFF. The variable domain in full, with the rest retrieved from reference TRBV28 and TRBJ2-1, is DVKVTQSSRYLVKRTGEKVFLECVQDMDHENMFWYRQDPGLGLRLIYFSYDVKMKEKGDIPEGYSVSREKKERFSLILESASTNQTSMYLCASSAWTRAYNEQFFGPGTRLTVL.

The chain recombines TRBV6-5 with TRBJ1-1; D perhaps matches TRBD1 (6 bases). Between the trimmed V and J ends, which lost 4 bases and 3 bases, there was a span of 12 bases. The CDR3 consists of 14 residues. Germline V gives CDR1 MNHEY, CDR2 SVGAGI. The CDR3 reads CASSSQGGYTEAFF. CDR3 bases: TGTGCCAGCAGTTCACAAGGGGGATACACTGAAGCTTTCTTT.

This chain uses TRBV30 with TRBJ2-1; 10 bases are a match to TRBD2. The CDR3 extends over 15 amino acids. With 5 bases clipped from V and 5 bases from J, the junction kept 9 bases outside the gene matches. The V gene's germline CDR1 is GTSNPN and CDR2 SVGIG (reference sequence). In nucleotides, the CDR3 is TGTGCCTGGGCTGCACTAGCGGGGTTTAACAATGAGCAGTTCTTC. Protein: CAWAALAGFNNEQFF.